This T cell receptor beta chain was documented in a study of post-analysis software for immune sequencing data. Study context: Disease trajectories encompassed relapsing-remitting, secondary progressive and progressive-relapsing multiple sclerosis. Study-wide findings and caveats: Controls showed lower frequencies than patients for a few TRBV segments, and TRBV5-6, TRBV5-1 and TRBV20-1 were among these. In multiple sclerosis, normalized Chao1 diversity was significantly below that of controls.

Tagging with unique molecular identifiers was a feature of the TCR beta cDNA libraries. Each CDR3 protein gets one entry after TCRdb re-called the PCR reads with MiXCR. The data contain 450,000 or so distinct CDR3 sequences, approximately 45% of them singletons. This clonotype was observed once. Its matching antigen is unknown. This CDR3 contains 18 residues. V shed 2 bases, J shed 2 bases, and the junction held 9 bases outside the gene matches. Germline V gene data show CDR1 as SGHKS and CDR2 as YYEKEE (reference sequence). The material sequenced was blood. The clonotype originates from a girl between 5 and 17 years old with multiple sclerosis. The chain has TRBV5-5 and TRBJ2-3; 12 bases are shared with TRBD2. In DNA, the CDR3 is TGTGCCAGCAGCTTAACTAGCGGGAGGATGGGACCCACAGATACGCAGTATTTT. Encoded protein: CASSLTSGRMGPTDTQYF.